The rows below give T cell receptor beta chains drawn from one sample of a study of blood T cell repertoires in COVID-19. The assay was immunoSEQ multiplex PCR, and TCRdb's table has in-frame clones only and misses some. The sample lists 160,000 or so clones; roughly 84% were seen once. Sequencing used peripheral blood. All receptors derive from a human donor in a cohort sampled during active COVID-19. Both conserved end residues are part of each CDR3.

TRBJ2-7 TRBV5-6 CASSLLLSGRAYEQYF
TRBJ2-7 TRBV21-1 CASTALAGEQYF
TRBJ1-3 TRBV5-1 CASSLGDTYSGNTIYF
TRBJ1-1 TRBV30 CAWSARDRGPHTEAFF
TRBJ2-7 TRBV7-2 CASSLDQAGREQYF
TRBJ1-5 TRBV5-5 CASSLETGVSNQPQHF
TRBJ2-7 TRBV7-2 CASSLVGGASGEQYF
TRBJ1-1 TRBV7-8 CASSTYGQGLPEAFF
TRBJ1-2 TRBV9 CASTLGGDYGYTF
TRBJ1-3 TRBV4-3 CASSQVIQVAGSGNTIYF
TRBJ1-3 TRBV2 CASSEQGFDTIYF
TRBJ2-1 TRBV6-5 CASSYYTGAQFF
TRBJ2-7 TRBV6-5 CASSYSGQGIYEQYF
TRBJ2-2 TRBV9 CASNSGQGSTGELFF
TRBJ2-3 TRBV3-1/TRBV3-2 CASSRETSGTTDTQYF
TRBJ1-5 TRBV6-5 CASSLRNSNQPQHF
TRBJ1-3 TRBV5-1 CASSLGPGQGFSGNTIYF
TRBJ2-7 TRBV15 CATSLRTSGGEQYF
TRBJ1-2 TRBV29-1 CSGNRGDGYTF
TRBJ1-6 TRBV7-8 CASSRSRDRGFRGYNSPLHF
TRBJ1-6 TRBV2 CAGRQGLGSPLHF
TRBJ1-6 TRBV11-2 CASSLVGGGSPLHF
TRBJ2-7 TRBV27 CASRPADSYEQYF
TRBJ2-1 TRBV6-5 CASSYPRGGYNEQFF
TRBJ1-5 TRBV18 CASSPPAQGAQPQHF